The TCR beta chain described here comes from a study of OX40 agonist ivuxolimab in advanced cancers. Points from the study as a whole: Compared with CD4+, CD8+ T cells on average had more expanded clones.

Worth noting for this clone: What it binds is unknown.

Per germline, CDR1 MNHEY and CDR2 SMNVEV (reference sequence). J lost 3 bases, V lost 3 bases, and 11 bases had no gene match. The CDR3 is 16 residues long. Using immunoSEQ multiplex PCR, the repertoire was profiled, and TCRdb retains in-frame clones only, with some absent. The table shows tens of thousands of clones, with over 80% occurring only once. If patients had autoimmune disease history or systemic immunosuppression, they were excluded. This receptor was taken from an adult with an advanced solid tumor such as melanoma, head and neck, liver or kidney cancer. Material: CD4+ or CD8+ T cells sorted from blood, obtained in a trial of the OX40 agonist ivuxolimab. The genes are TRBV27 and TRBJ2-7; TRBD2 aligns across 7 bases. CDR3 protein: CASSFVGGEGVYEQYF. The CDR3, as DNA: TGTGCCAGCAGTTTCGTTGGAGGGGAGGGCGTCTACGAGCAGTACTTC.